This section outlines one TCR beta chain sequence together with its context. Its antigen is currently unknown. These data originate in a study of shared clonotypes between healthy human individuals. Overall study context: A couple of women and a few men aged 18 to 49 served as donors.

The assay used deep level. Authors' methods: Filtering differed for immunoSEQ, which gave only junction sequences without quality scores. The table came from immunoSEQ multiplex PCR; TCRdb's copy has only in-frame clones and leaves some out. V, J and clone size reflect that table, while D and trimming were determined from the DNA. The sample contains over a million clones, 95% to 97% of which appear only once. The CDR3 extends over 14 amino acids. V lost 8 bases and J lost 1; bases outside the gene matches: 6. Looked up from germline, CDR1 is MDHEN and CDR2 is SYDVKM. General study findings and limits: The study generally estimated greater richness for naive than memory subsets.

Sequencing was done on a sample of naive CD4+ T cells sorted from blood. The subset: CD45RA+ positively selected. This receptor was obtained from a man aged 30 to 39 in good health. The chain has TRBV28 and TRBJ1-2; 8 bases map to TRBD1. Written as DNA, the CDR3 is TGTGCCAGCCATCCCAGGGGGCTTAACTATGGCTACACCTTC. It yields the protein CASHPRGLNYGYTF.